A selection of T cell receptor beta chains follows, all from one sample in a study of blood T cell repertoires in COVID-19. The repertoire was sequenced with immunoSEQ multiplex PCR; TCRdb's copy has only in-frame clones and lacks some. This table has 140,000 to 150,000 clones, around 82% appearing once. Sequencing was performed on PBMCs or T cells enriched from blood (not recorded which). All receptors come from a woman between 50 and 59 years old who had recovered from COVID-19. Both conserved end residues are part of each CDR3. The D gene is left open where the match is weak. Expanded clones get a size class; other rows say once, few or many, or leave the size out.

clone_size j_call v_call d_call cdr3_aa cdr3_nt
NA TRBJ1-6 TRBV10-3 TRBD1 CAISEAGTGGNSPLHF TGTGCCATCAGTGAAGCTGGGACAGGGGGAAATTCACCCCTCCACTTT
NA TRBJ1-1 TRBV5-4 TRBD1 CASSSQGQGQTEAFF TGTGCCAGCAGCTCACAAGGACAGGGGCAGACTGAAGCTTTCTTT
NA TRBJ1-1 TRBV2 TRBD1 CASSRGYTEAFF TGTGCCAGCAGCAGGGGGTACACTGAAGCTTTCTTT
few TRBJ2-5 TRBV6-5 NA CASKEGGKETQYF TGTGCCAGCAAAGAGGGAGGAAAAGAGACCCAGTACTTC
NA TRBJ2-2 TRBV6-1 NA CASSEELSGSSWGTGELFF TGTGCCAGCAGTGAAGAATTATCGGGATCCTCCTGGGGCACCGGGGAGCTGTTTTTT
NA TRBJ1-1 TRBV7-9 NA CASSLVLSGWTEAFF TGTGCCAGCAGCTTAGTCTTATCAGGGTGGACTGAAGCTTTCTTT
NA TRBJ2-1 TRBV28 TRBD1 CASSPGGRGEQFF TGTGCCAGCAGCCCAGGGGGAAGGGGTGAGCAGTTCTTC
NA TRBJ1-6 TRBV5-4 NA CASSLGQVHNSPLHF TGTGCCAGCAGCTTGGGCCAGGTCCATAATTCACCCCTCCACTTT
NA TRBJ1-2 TRBV25-1 TRBD1 CASSEQGAGYTF TGTGCCAGCAGTGAGCAGGGGGCTGGCTACACCTTC
NA TRBJ1-1 TRBV21-1 NA CASSKEGQVQPLNTEAFF TGTGCCAGCAGCAAGGAGGGGCAGGTTCAACCTTTGAACACTGAAGCTTTCTTT
NA TRBJ2-5 TRBV24-1 NA CATSEGGEETQYF TGTGCCACCAGTGAGGGGGGAGAGGAGACCCAGTACTTC
NA TRBJ2-3 TRBV28 NA CAIRGGGTDTQYF TGTGCCATCCGAGGGGGGGGCACAGATACGCAGTATTTT
NA TRBJ1-2 TRBV3-1/TRBV3-2 NA CASSQSRGYTF TGTGCCAGCAGCCAATCGCGGGGCTACACCTTC
NA TRBJ1-2 TRBV10-3 TRBD1 CAISPQGADGYTF TGTGCCATCAGTCCACAGGGGGCAGATGGCTACACCTTC
NA TRBJ2-5 TRBV18 NA CASSPPPGVKETQYF TGTGCCAGCTCACCTCCCCCGGGGGTAAAAGAGACCCAGTACTTC
NA TRBJ1-2 TRBV7-9 TRBD1 CASSLGQVSGGYTF TGTGCCAGCAGCTTGGGACAGGTATCGGGTGGCTACACCTTC
NA TRBJ2-3 TRBV12-5 TRBD2 CASGSGGDGADTQYF TGTGCTAGTGGTTCCGGGGGGGATGGGGCAGATACGCAGTATTTT
NA TRBJ1-5 TRBV19 NA CASSISRGNQPQHF TGTGCCAGTAGTATATCCAGGGGCAATCAGCCCCAGCATTTT
NA TRBJ2-3 TRBV24-1 TRBD1 CATSDFGQGTDTQYF TGTGCCACCAGTGATTTCGGACAGGGCACAGATACGCAGTATTTT
NA TRBJ1-1 TRBV7-3 NA CASSSSGWPNTEAFF TGTGCCAGCAGCTCCTCGGGGTGGCCCAACACTGAAGCTTTCTTT
NA TRBJ1-1 TRBV19 NA CASSPLVSGDSDVNTEAFF TGTGCCAGTAGTCCGTTGGTATCCGGGGACTCGGACGTGAACACTGAAGCTTTCTTT
few TRBJ1-6 TRBV7-2 TRBD1 CASRWDRGSPLHF TGTGCCAGCAGATGGGACAGGGGATCACCCCTCCACTTT